What follows are 3 T cell receptor beta chains derived from one specimen sequenced in a study. From the 5' RACE reads, TCRdb called clonotypes with MiXCR, one entry per CDR3 protein. This sample has tens of thousands of distinct CDR3 sequences, with about 25% found just once. The sample consisted of naive CD4+ T cells sorted from a lymph node. Documented subset: naive CD4+ T cells, CD4+CD45RA+CD25-. These TCRs come from a female donor with breast cancer.

About this clonotype: A read error is possible here, since a much larger clone lies one base away. The V gene is TRBV4-3, the J gene TRBJ2-1; D not certain. The CDR3 has 13 amino acids. The V end was cut by 4 bases, the J end by 11 bases, with 15 bases between. CDR1 is LGHNA, CDR2 YSLEER, per germline. CDR3 in amino acids: CASSPHLNGKQFF. The CDR3 bases are TGCGCCAGCAGCCCCCACCTGAACGGTAAGCAGTTCTTC.

The chain links TRBV4-2 to TRBJ2-2, with TRBD1 as a possible D gene (6 bases). The germline CDR1 and CDR2 sequences are LGHNA and YNFKEQ. Trimming left V 5 bases short and J 2 bases short, with 9 bases between. CDR3 length: 14 amino acids. The DNA for the CDR3 is TGTGCCAGCAGCTCGGACAGAAACACCGGGGAGCTGTTTTTT. Translation gives CASSSDRNTGELFF.

The chain uses TRBV7-9 and TRBJ2-7, with unresolved D. The germline V gene encodes CDR1 SEHNR and CDR2 FQNEAQ (reference sequence). Trimming removed 5 bases from V and 7 bases from J, with 12 bases in between. This CDR3 region has 12 residues. The CDR3 DNA sequence: TGTGCCAGCAGCCGGACGGAAGCAGAGCAGTACTTC. This translates into CASSRTEAEQYF.